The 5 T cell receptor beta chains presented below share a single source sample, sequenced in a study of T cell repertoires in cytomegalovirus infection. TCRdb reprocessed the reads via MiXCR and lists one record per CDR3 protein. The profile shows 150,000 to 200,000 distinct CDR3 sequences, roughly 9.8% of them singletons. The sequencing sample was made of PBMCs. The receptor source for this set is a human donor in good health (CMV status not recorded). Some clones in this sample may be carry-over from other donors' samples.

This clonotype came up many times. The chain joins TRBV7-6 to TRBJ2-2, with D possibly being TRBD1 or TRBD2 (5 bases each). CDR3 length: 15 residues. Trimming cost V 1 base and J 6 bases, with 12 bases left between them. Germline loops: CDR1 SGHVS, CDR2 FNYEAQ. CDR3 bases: TGTGCCAGCAGCTTAGTGACCGGGACCGCCGGGGAGCTGTTTTTT. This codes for CASSLVTGTAGELFF.

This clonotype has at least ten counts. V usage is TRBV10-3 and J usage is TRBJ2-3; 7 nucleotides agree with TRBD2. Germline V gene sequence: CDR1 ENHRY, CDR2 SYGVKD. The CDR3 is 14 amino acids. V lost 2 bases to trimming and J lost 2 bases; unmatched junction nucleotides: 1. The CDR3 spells CAISEKRDTDTQYF. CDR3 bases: TGTGCCATCAGTGAGAAGCGGGACACAGATACGCAGTATTTT.

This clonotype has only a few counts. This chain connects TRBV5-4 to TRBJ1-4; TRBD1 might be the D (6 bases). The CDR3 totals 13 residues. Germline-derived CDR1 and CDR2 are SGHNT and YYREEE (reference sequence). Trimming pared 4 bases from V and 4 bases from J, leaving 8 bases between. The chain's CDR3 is CASSLRGNEKLFF. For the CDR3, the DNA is TGTGCCAGCAGCCTCAGGGGTAATGAAAAACTGTTTTTT.

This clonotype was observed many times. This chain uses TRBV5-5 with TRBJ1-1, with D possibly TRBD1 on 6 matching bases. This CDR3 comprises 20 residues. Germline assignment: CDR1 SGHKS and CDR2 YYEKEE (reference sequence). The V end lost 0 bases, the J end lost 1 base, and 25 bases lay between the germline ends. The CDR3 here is CASSLVIVVQGMGANTEAFF. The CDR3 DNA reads TGTGCCAGCAGCTTGGTGATAGTGGTTCAGGGGATGGGGGCGAACACTGAAGCTTTCTTT.

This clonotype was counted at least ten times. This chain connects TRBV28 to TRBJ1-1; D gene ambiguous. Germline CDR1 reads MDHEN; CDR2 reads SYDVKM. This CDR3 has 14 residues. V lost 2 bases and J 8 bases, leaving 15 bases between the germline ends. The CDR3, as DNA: TGTGCCAGCAGTTTAGGTTTATCGGGCACCGAAGCTTTCTTT. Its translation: CASSLGLSGTEAFF.